This TCR beta chain was recorded in a study of cytomegalovirus exposure and HLA in healthy donors. Findings and caveats of the study: 87-base-pair reads could not separate some V segments, including TRBV6-2 and TRBV6-3.

To note about this clone: Its antigen remains unknown. Germline and junction disagree at one end, which may indicate a read error. Other nucleotide sequences in the sample specify the same CDR3.

Use of 60 Vbeta and 13 Jbeta primers characterized the PCR. The assay was immunoSEQ multiplex PCR, and TCRdb's table has in-frame clones only and misses some. The data contain 150,000 to 200,000 clones, approximately 81% of them seen just once; the ten biggest clones take up around 2%. Germline CDR1 and CDR2: SGDLS and YYNGEE. This CDR3 spans 15 amino acids. Sequenced material: PBMCs. This sequence joins TRBV9 and TRBJ2-3; 9 bases match TRBD2. This sequence originates from a woman younger than 30 in good health and CMV-seropositive. The CDR3: CASSPSGALGDTQYF. The CDR3 DNA sequence: TGTGCTAGCAGTCCTAGCGGGGCTCTAGGGGATACGCAGTATTTT. Based on the CDR3 plus reference TRBV9 and TRBJ2-3, the full variable domain is DSGVTQTPKHLITATGQRVTLRCSPRSGDLSVYWYQQSLDQGLQFLIQYYNGEERAKGNILERFSAQQFPDLHSELNLSSLELGDSALYFCASSPSGALGDTQYFGPGTRLTVL.